This T cell receptor beta chain was retrieved from a study of blood T cell repertoires in COVID-19. Across the whole study: Both acute and convalescent COVID-19 samples were obtained from the United States, Italy and Spain.

Libraries were prepared by immunoSEQ multiplex PCR; TCRdb keeps only in-frame clonotypes and omits some of them. The sample carries 150,000 or so clones, roughly four fifths recorded once. The source material was peripheral blood. The receptor was derived from a woman aged 60-75 years with COVID-19, enrolled during active disease.

CDR3 sequence reads: CASKAGGAGSDTQYF. CDR3 DNA: TGTGCCAGCAAAGCCGGCGGGGCCGGCTCAGATACGCAGTATTTT. The chain employs TRBV6-5 and TRBJ2-3; the D gene is possibly TRBD2 (6 bases). There are 15 residues in the CDR3. CDR1 MNHEY and CDR2 SVGAGI come from the germline V gene. Trimming shortened V by 7 bases and J by 4 bases, and 18 bases separated the two germline ends.